Presented here are 18 T cell receptor beta chains from one specimen sequenced in a study of response to subunit inactivated influenza vaccine. TCRdb reprocessed the RT-PCR reads via MiXCR and lists one record per CDR3 protein. The table has 800,000 or so distinct CDR3 sequences, approximately 21% seen once; the top ten hold more than 8.5%. The sample in question was PBMCs from blood, obtained roughly 5 days after vaccination. The receptors were gathered from a middle-aged man who received an inactivated influenza vaccine.

This chain links TRBV7-2 with TRBJ1-2; 8 nucleotides align to TRBD1. The CDR3 loop spans 14 amino acids. The V segment lost 4 bases and the J segment 8 bases; nucleotides outside the gene matches: 9. Germline CDR1 and CDR2: SGHTA and FQGNSA. The CDR3 spells CASSSFQGARGYTF. In DNA form, the CDR3 reads TGTGCCAGCAGCTCCTTTCAGGGGGCGAGGGGCTACACCTTC. Filled out from reference TRBV7-2 and TRBJ1-2, the complete variable domain reads GAGVSQSPSNKVTEKGKDVELRCDPISGHTALYWYRQSLGQGLEFLIYFQGNSAPDKSGLPSDRFSAERTGGSVSTLTIQRTQQEDSAVYLCASSSFQGARGYTFGSGTRLTVV.

This clonotype was counted many times. The chain links TRBV5-1 to TRBJ2-3; the D is unclear. Germline-derived CDR1 and CDR2 are SGHRS and YFSETQ. V dropped 2 bases and J dropped 5 bases, with 9 bases sitting between them. CDR3 length equals 13 residues. The CDR3 DNA sequence: TGCGCCAGCAGCTTAAGCCAAGGAGATACGCAGTATTTT. As protein: CASSLSQGDTQYF. Variable domain in full (rest from reference TRBV5-1 and TRBJ2-3): KAGVTQTPRYLIKTRGQQVTLSCSPISGHRSVSWYQQTPGQGLQFLFEYFSETQRNKGNFPGRFSGRQFSNSRSEMNVSTLELGDSALYLCASSLSQGDTQYFGPGTRLTVL.

This clonotype was detected only a few times. The V call is TRBV10-2, the J call TRBJ2-3, with TRBD2 matching over 7 bases. Germline lookup yields CDR1 WSHSY and CDR2 SAAADI. The CDR3 runs 16 residues. The J segment lost 2 bases and the V segment lost 2 bases, leaving 7 bases of the junction unmatched. The chain's CDR3 is CASSEHSGIYTDTQYF. Written as DNA, the CDR3 is TGCGCCAGCAGTGAGCACAGCGGGATATACACAGATACGCAGTATTTT.

As for this clonotype: A much larger clone lies a single base off, so this may be a read error. The chain joins TRBV10-3 to TRBJ2-2; no definite D call. The CDR3 runs 12 residues. Per the germline V gene, CDR1 is ENHRY and CDR2 is SYGVKD. CDR3 amino acids: CATSTNTGELFF. DNA of the CDR3: TGTGCCACCAGTACGAACACCGGGGAGCTGTTTTTT.

This clonotype has only a few counts. V usage is TRBV27 and J usage is TRBJ2-7; 8 bases map to TRBD1. The germline V gene encodes CDR1 MNHEY and CDR2 SMNVEV (reference sequence). Trimming took 1 base from V and 2 from J; bases not matched to a gene: 16. There are 19 residues in the CDR3. The CDR3 coding sequence is TGTGCCAGCAGTTTATTACCGGGCCGACTAGGGACAGGAACCTACGAGCAGTACTTC. Translated: CASSLLPGRLGTGTYEQYF.

This clonotype turned up a few times. V and J are TRBV16 and TRBJ2-2; 7 nucleotides align to TRBD1. Germline V gene data show CDR1 as KGHSY and CDR2 as FQNENV. V shed 4 bases and J 6 bases; nucleotides not matched to a gene: 5. The CDR3 consists of 14 residues. The CDR3 DNA reads TGTGCCAGCAGCCCACAGGGGAAGGCCGGGGAGCTGTTTTTT. The encoded protein is CASSPQGKAGELFF.

The chain recombines TRBV3-1 with TRBJ2-1; weak D call: TRBD1 (6 bases). The V gene lost 2 bases and the J gene lost 7 bases, with 12 bases spanning the gap. CDR3 length: 14 amino acids. Per the germline V gene, CDR1 is LGHDT and CDR2 is YNNKEL (reference sequence). The CDR3 nucleotides are TGTGCCAGCAGCCAAAGTGGGACACGGAATGAGCAGTTCTTC. Encoded protein: CASSQSGTRNEQFF.

The chain combines TRBV4-3 with TRBJ2-7, with D possibly TRBD1 on 6 matching bases. Trimming shortened V by 0 bases and J by 3 bases, and 12 bases separated the two germline ends. Germline lookup yields CDR1 LGHNA and CDR2 YSLEER. The CDR3 sequence is 15 residues long. The CDR3 protein is CASSQDPGRGYEQYF. CDR3 sequence (DNA): TGCGCCAGCAGCCAAGATCCCGGCAGGGGCTACGAGCAGTACTTC.

The chain joins TRBV5-1 to TRBJ2-2, with no clear D. The V gene lost 7 bases and the J gene lost 5 bases, with 9 bases spanning the gap. The CDR3 is 12 amino acids. Germline V gene lookup returns CDR1 SGHRS and CDR2 YFSETQ. CDR3 region: CASGSVTGELFF. CDR3 bases: TGCGCCAGCGGATCAGTAACCGGGGAGCTGTTTTTT.

V is TRBV6-2 or TRBV6-3 and J is TRBJ2-3, with 9 nucleotides matching TRBD2. CDR1 and CDR2 (germline): MNHEY, SVGEGT. CDR3 size: 18 residues. Unmatched junction bases numbered 15, after V lost 6 bases and J lost 2 bases. The CDR3 DNA is TGTGCCAGCAGCCAAGGGAGATACACTAGCGGGTTCACAGATACGCAGTATTTT. This translates into CASSQGRYTSGFTDTQYF.

This clonotype was counted between two and nine times. The chain couples TRBV6-2 or TRBV6-3 to TRBJ2-7, with D possibly matching TRBD1 (5 bases). The ends were cut back, 7 bases at V and 3 bases at J, with 7 bases in the middle. The CDR3 contains 11 residues. CDR1 and CDR2 from the germline V gene are MNHEY and SVGEGT. The DNA of the CDR3 is TGTGCCAGCACAGGGAACTACGAGCAGTACTTC. This sequence encodes CASTGNYEQYF.

The rearrangement joins TRBV28 to TRBJ1-1; no clear D gene. V dropped 3 bases and J dropped 7 bases, with 15 bases sitting between them. Per germline, CDR1 MDHEN and CDR2 SYDVKM. There are 14 residues in the CDR3. DNA of the CDR3: TGTGCCAGCAGTTTGGGCGGAAACAGAGTTGAAGCTTTCTTT. Translation: CASSLGGNRVEAFF.

In this sample, this clonotype turned up a few times. The genes are TRBV4-2 and TRBJ1-5; no firm D call. The germline V gene has CDR1 LGHNA and CDR2 YNFKEQ. The CDR3 totals 14 residues. Trimming took off 3 bases at V and 3 bases at J, with 9 bases between the two ends. This CDR3 reads CASSQVQVNQPQHF. The CDR3 nucleotides are TGTGCCAGCAGCCAGGTCCAGGTCAATCAGCCCCAGCATTTT.

This clonotype was seen ten or more times. The V call is TRBV15, the J call TRBJ2-7; D is uncertain. The germline CDR1 and CDR2 sequences are LNHNV and YYDKDF (reference sequence). The CDR3 extends over 13 amino acids. Between the trimmed V and J ends, which lost 0 bases and 2 bases, there was a span of 5 bases. CDR3 DNA sequence: TGTGCCACCAGCAGAGATCTGACCTACGAGCAGTACTTC. This sequence encodes CATSRDLTYEQYF.

J is TRBJ2-3 and V is TRBV5-1, with a weak D call TRBD1 (5 bases). Per germline, CDR1 SGHRS and CDR2 YFSETQ. V was trimmed by 5 bases and J by 4 bases, leaving 17 bases between them. CDR3 size: 15 residues. For the CDR3, the DNA is TGCGCCAGCAGAAAACAGGATAGCCGATCAGATACGCAGTATTTT. It specifies CASRKQDSRSDTQYF.

This clonotype came up a few times. The chain joins TRBV11-2 to TRBJ2-3; D remains unclear. The CDR3 sequence is 15 residues long. The V end lost 6 bases, the J end lost 1 base, and 14 bases lay between the germline ends. The germline CDR1 and CDR2 sequences are SGHAT and FQNNGV. The CDR3 loop is CASSSLTPGTDTQYF. CDR3 DNA: TGTGCCAGCAGTAGCCTAACCCCGGGCACAGATACGCAGTATTTT.

This clonotype was seen only a few times. The V gene is TRBV6-2 or TRBV6-3, the J gene TRBJ1-1; 8 nucleotides line up with TRBD1. The CDR3 is 13 residues long. From germline, CDR1 is MNHEY and CDR2 SVGEGT. V lost 6 bases to trimming and J lost 7 bases; unmatched junction nucleotides: 7. In DNA form, the CDR3 reads TGTGCCAGCAGACGCAGGGGGCAAAATGAAGCTTTCTTT. Encoded protein: CASRRRGQNEAFF.

The CDR3 sequence: CATDSGGRNSPLHF. The CDR3 nucleotides read TGTGCCACCGACTCTGGAGGGCGTAATTCACCCCTCCACTTT. The rearrangement uses TRBV15 and TRBJ1-6; D gene ambiguous. V was cut by 8 bases and J by 6 bases, with 14 bases left in between. This CDR3 spans 14 amino acids. The germline gives CDR1 LNHNV, CDR2 YYDKDF (reference sequence).